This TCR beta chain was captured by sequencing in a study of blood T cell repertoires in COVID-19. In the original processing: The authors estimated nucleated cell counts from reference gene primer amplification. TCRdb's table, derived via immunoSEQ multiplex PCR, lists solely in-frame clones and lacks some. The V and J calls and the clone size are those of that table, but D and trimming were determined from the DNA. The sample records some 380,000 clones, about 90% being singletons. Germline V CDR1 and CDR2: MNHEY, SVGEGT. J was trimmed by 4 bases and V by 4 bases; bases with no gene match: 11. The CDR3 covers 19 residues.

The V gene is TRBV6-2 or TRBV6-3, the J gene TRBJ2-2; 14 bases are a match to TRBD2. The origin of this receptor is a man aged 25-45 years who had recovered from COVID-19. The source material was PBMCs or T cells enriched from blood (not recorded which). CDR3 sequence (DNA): TGTGCCAGCAGTTCTTTGCGGCCGGGACTAGCGGGGGTCACCGGGGAGCTGTTTTTT. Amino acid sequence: CASSSLRPGLAGVTGELFF.